Each of the 27 T cell receptor beta chains below was sequenced from the same sample in a study of blood T cells in healthy people across ages. Primed by a sample-barcoded 5' primer and a J-beta primer mix, a second PCR proceeded for about 6 to 12 cycles. MiXCR, run by TCRdb on the 5' RACE reads, gives a single entry per CDR3 protein. This repertoire shows roughly 1.5 million distinct CDR3 sequences, roughly 43% found once; its top ten account for over 3.5%. Sequencing input: blood. These receptors were obtained from a woman between 18 and 29 years old in good health.

This clonotype has just a few counts. This sequence joins TRBV20-1 and TRBJ2-2, with TRBD2 matching over 9 bases. Germline V gene lookup returns CDR1 DFQATT and CDR2 SNEGSKA (reference sequence). V was clipped by 5 bases and J by 4 bases; unmatched bases: 5. The length of the CDR3 is 14 residues. The CDR3 spells CSALAGEGTGELFF. In DNA form, the CDR3 reads TGCAGTGCTTTAGCGGGAGAAGGCACCGGGGAGCTGTTTTTT.

About this clonotype: Germline and junction disagree at one end, which may indicate a read error. This chain uses TRBV20-1 with TRBJ2-7; D is tentatively TRBD1 or TRBD2 (5 bases each). Germline loops: CDR1 DFQATT, CDR2 SNEGSKA (reference sequence). CDR3 length: 14 amino acids. As DNA, the CDR3 is TGCAGTACTAGAGATCGCCGGACAAACTACGAGCAGTACTTC. Translating gives CSTRDRRTNYEQYF.

The chain combines TRBV20-1 with TRBJ2-1; 11 bases are shared with TRBD2. CDR3 size: 16 residues. The germline V gene has CDR1 DFQATT and CDR2 SNEGSKA (reference sequence). V was clipped by 7 bases and J by 3 bases; unmatched bases: 11. The CDR3 loop is CSGRLAGGSYYNEQFF. DNA for the CDR3: TGCAGTGGCCGTCTAGCGGGAGGAAGTTACTACAATGAGCAGTTCTTC.

The count of this clonotype is one. This rearrangement joins TRBV24-1 to TRBJ2-1; 8 bases fit TRBD2. The germline V gene encodes CDR1 KGHDR and CDR2 SFDVKD. CDR3 length: 16 residues. The V and J ends lost 5 bases and 1 base, in that order; junction bases with no gene match: 6. The DNA for the CDR3 is TGTGCCACCAGTGTGAGCGGGAGTTTATCCTACAATGAGCAGTTCTTC. Protein product: CATSVSGSLSYNEQFF.

This clonotype was counted between two and nine times. The chain joins TRBV11-2 to TRBJ2-3; 9 nucleotides match TRBD2. Looked up from germline, CDR1 is SGHAT and CDR2 is FQNNGV. J lost 4 bases, V lost 3 bases, and 8 bases had no gene match. The CDR3 has 16 residues. The CDR3 region is CASSFSGGGAADTQYF. The DNA of the CDR3 is TGTGCCAGCAGCTTCTCAGGCGGGGGGGCGGCAGATACGCAGTATTTT.

The chain joins TRBV5-1 to TRBJ2-7; no definite D call. Per the germline V gene, CDR1 is SGHRS and CDR2 is YFSETQ. This CDR3 is 13 amino acids long. V shed 0 bases and J shed 4 bases, with 8 bases lying between them. CDR3: CASSLDFAYEQYF. The DNA for the CDR3 is TGCGCCAGCAGCTTGGATTTTGCTTACGAGCAGTACTTC.

The chain links TRBV6-5 to TRBJ2-3, with unresolved D. Germline CDR1 MNHEY, CDR2 SVGAGI. Trimming left V 9 bases short and J 3 bases short, with 13 bases between. The CDR3 has 13 amino acids. CDR3 sequence (DNA): TGTGCCAGTTGGATCCCGGGTACAGATACGCAGTATTTT. Translating it yields CASWIPGTDTQYF.

The J gene is TRBJ2-7, the V gene TRBV10-3; TRBD1 agrees at 7 bases. The CDR3 has 13 residues. Germline-derived CDR1 and CDR2 are ENHRY and SYGVKD. The J segment lost 4 bases and the V segment lost 2 bases, leaving 2 bases of the junction unmatched. The CDR3, as DNA: TGTGCCATCAGTGAGGAGGGGGCGTACGAGCAGTACTTC. Its protein product is CAISEEGAYEQYF.

Worth noting for this clonotype: One junction end does not reproduce the germline sequence, and a read error may be involved. This rearrangement joins TRBV5-1 to TRBJ2-1; unclear D gene. The J call may not be correct, given that the DNA end is closer to TRBJ2-7. The length of the CDR3 is 13 residues. The germline gives CDR1 SGHRS, CDR2 YFSETQ. CDR3 nucleotide sequence: TGTGCCAGCAGAGCTGCCTCCTACAATGAGCAGTACTTC. This codes for CASRAASYNEQYF.

This rearrangement joins TRBV4-3 to TRBJ1-6; D remains ambiguous. The V gene's germline CDR1 is LGHNA and CDR2 YSLEER. This CDR3 has 15 amino acids. The V and J ends lost 0 bases and 7 bases respectively, with 10 bases between them. The CDR3 DNA reads as TGCGCCAGCAGCCAAGATATGAGTAGAAATTCACCCCTCCACTTT. This sequence encodes CASSQDMSRNSPLHF.

This chain links TRBV24-1 with TRBJ1-5; 9 bases line up with TRBD1. The CDR3 runs 15 residues. The ends lost 4 bases at V and 6 bases at J; junction bases unmatched: 6. Germline V gene data show CDR1 as KGHDR and CDR2 as SFDVKD. The CDR3 spells CATSEPGTGSQPQHF. The CDR3 region has the DNA TGTGCCACCAGTGAACCTGGGACAGGGTCTCAGCCCCAGCATTTT.

This chain uses TRBV6-1 with TRBJ2-1; perhaps D is TRBD1 or TRBD2 (6 bases each). The end of the DNA is better explained by TRBJ2-7, so the J call may be wrong. The germline CDR1 and CDR2 sequences are MNHNS and SASEGT. The CDR3 runs to 16 residues. CDR3 residues: CASPLKGGSSYNEQYF. In DNA, the CDR3 is TGTGCCAGCCCCTTAAAAGGGGGGAGCTCCTACAATGAGCAGTACTTC.

This clonotype was seen a few times. The chain couples TRBV4-1 to TRBJ2-1; D remains ambiguous. CDR3 length equals 16 residues. From germline, CDR1 is MGHRA and CDR2 YSYEKL. Between the trimmed V and J ends, which lost 4 bases and 0 bases, there was a span of 13 bases. In DNA form, the CDR3 reads TGCGCCAGCAGCCGTGTAGCTGTAAGCTCCTACAATGAGCAGTTCTTC. Its protein product is CASSRVAVSSYNEQFF.

The chain uses TRBV29-1 and TRBJ2-1, with TRBD2 identical over 7 bases. Germline assignment: CDR1 SQVTM and CDR2 ANQGSEA. Trimming took 1 base from V and 5 from J; bases not matched to a gene: 8. The CDR3 has 15 amino acids. The CDR3: CSVEGVGGTHNEQFF. The DNA for the CDR3 is TGCAGCGTTGAAGGGGTGGGAGGGACCCACAATGAGCAGTTCTTC.

In this sample, this clonotype turned up a few times. The rearrangement joins TRBV12-3 or TRBV12-4 to TRBJ2-7; 7 positions match TRBD1. The CDR3 is made up of 12 amino acids. Losses at the gene ends were 6 bases for V and 7 bases for J; bases not matched to a gene: 6. CDR3 residues: CASRGRGREQYF. CDR3 in DNA: TGTGCCAGCAGGGGTAGGGGGCGGGAGCAGTACTTC.

There are a few counts of this clonotype. V gene TRBV3-1 combines with J gene TRBJ2-3; a weak D match, TRBD1 (6 bases). The CDR3 runs 14 residues. Germline V gene data show CDR1 as LGHDT and CDR2 as YNNKEL (reference sequence). With 5 bases removed from V and 1 base from J, the gap between germline ends came to 10 bases. CDR3: CASSKNRGTDTQYF. The CDR3 DNA reads as TGTGCCAGCAGCAAAAACAGGGGCACAGATACGCAGTATTTT.

This clonotype was seen a handful of times. The chain couples TRBV4-3 to TRBJ1-2; 7 positions match TRBD1. V was clipped by 0 bases and J by 6 bases; unmatched bases: 10. CDR3 length: 16 amino acids. CDR1 LGHNA and CDR2 YSLEER come from the germline V gene. DNA for the CDR3: TGCGCCAGCAGCCAAGATCACGGGACAGATGGCCATGGCTACACCTTC. This sequence encodes CASSQDHGTDGHGYTF.

The chain has TRBV7-6 and TRBJ1-4; D possibly corresponds to TRBD1 (6 bases). The V end lost 5 bases, the J end lost 4 bases, and 20 bases lay between the germline ends. The CDR3 loop spans 17 amino acids. From germline, CDR1 is SGHVS and CDR2 FNYEAQ. The CDR3 DNA is TGTGCCAGCAGCCCCTTACAGGGACGGGGGAATAATGAAAAACTGTTTTTT. Its translation: CASSPLQGRGNNEKLFF.

This chain links TRBV5-1 with TRBJ2-7, with 7 bases matching TRBD1. Germline V lookup: CDR1 SGHRS, CDR2 YFSETQ. V shed 4 bases, J shed 4 bases, and the junction held 8 bases outside the gene matches. The CDR3 has 14 amino acids. CDR3 DNA sequence: TGCGCCAGCAGCACCGGACAGGCCTCGTACGAGCAGTACTTC. Its translation is CASSTGQASYEQYF. Looking up the rest from reference TRBV5-1 and TRBJ2-7 gives the full variable domain: KAGVTQTPRYLIKTRGQQVTLSCSPISGHRSVSWYQQTPGQGLQFLFEYFSETQRNKGNFPGRFSGRQFSNSRSEMNVSTLELGDSALYLCASSTGQASYEQYFGPGTRLTVT.

The gene calls are TRBV10-3 and TRBJ1-5, with 8 bases that match TRBD1. The germline gives CDR1 ENHRY, CDR2 SYGVKD. The junction had 9 bases not matched to a gene; V was cut back by 6 bases and J by 5 bases. The length of the CDR3 is 15 residues. CDR3 in amino acids: CAISETGVSDQPQHF. CDR3 nucleotides: TGTGCCATCAGCGAGACAGGGGTGTCTGATCAGCCCCAGCATTTT.

This clonotype was seen many times. The chain links TRBV2 to TRBJ1-1; no clear D. CDR1 and CDR2 (germline): SNHLY, FYNNEI. The CDR3 spans 10 residues. V lost 6 bases, J lost 8 bases, and 7 bases lay in between. The CDR3 sequence: CASSLGEAFF. CDR3 nucleotide sequence: TGTGCCAGCAGCCTTGGGGAAGCTTTCTTT. Filled out from reference TRBV2 and TRBJ1-1, the complete variable domain reads EPEVTQTPSHQVTQMGQEVILRCVPISNHLYFYWYRQILGQKVEFLVSFYNNEISEKSEIFDDQFSVERPDGSNFTLKIRSTKLEDSAMYFCASSLGEAFFGQGTRLTVV.

Comments on this clonotype: Relative to the germline gene, one junction end is altered; a read error may explain this. The chain recombines TRBV12-3 or TRBV12-4 with TRBJ1-1, with 9 bases lining up with TRBD1. The CDR3 consists of 14 residues. Here the CDR3 DNA reads TGTGCCAACAGTTTCCACAGGGGGCTATCTGAAGCTTTCTTT. Its translation is CANSFHRGLSEAFF.

The chain has TRBV5-6 and TRBJ2-1, with a weak D call TRBD2 (5 bases). In germline, CDR1 is SGHDT, CDR2 YYEEEE. The CDR3 consists of 15 residues. V was clipped by 0 bases and J by 5 bases, with 12 bases between them. CDR3 nucleotides: TGTGCCAGCAGCTTGGCCGGTGCTAGCCACAATGAGCAGTTCTTC. This gives the protein CASSLAGASHNEQFF.

This chain links TRBV7-8 with TRBJ2-5, with a possible D match to TRBD1 (5 bases). Per the germline V gene, CDR1 is SGHVS and CDR2 is FQNEAQ. The CDR3 spans 13 residues. With 7 bases removed from V and 3 bases from J, the gap between germline ends came to 12 bases. CDR3: CASINRLEETQYF. The CDR3, as DNA: TGTGCCAGCATCAACAGGTTAGAAGAGACCCAGTACTTC. The entire variable domain, with the rest obtained from reference TRBV7-8 and TRBJ2-5, is as follows: GAGVSQSPRYKVAKRGQDVALRCDPISGHVSLFWYQQALGQGPEFLTYFQNEAQLDKSGLPSDRFFAERPEGSVSTLKIQRTQQEDSAVYLCASINRLEETQYFGPGTRLLVL.

This clonotype was detected once. The chain couples TRBV15 to TRBJ2-3; TRBD1 or TRBD2 may be the D gene (5 bases each). V was clipped by 2 bases and J by 2 bases, with 17 bases between them. This CDR3 is built from 17 residues. Germline V lookup: CDR1 LNHNV, CDR2 YYDKDF (reference sequence). This CDR3 is CATSRHPHRGLTDTQYF. CDR3 DNA sequence: TGTGCCACCAGCAGACACCCTCATCGGGGCCTCACAGATACGCAGTATTTT.

This sequence joins TRBV28 and TRBJ2-6; 7 bases are a match to TRBD1. CDR3 length equals 18 residues. V lost 5 bases, J lost 0 bases, and 10 bases stayed unmatched. Germline CDR1 is MDHEN and CDR2 is SYDVKM. The CDR3 DNA reads as TGTGCCAGCAGTATTGGGACAGTGAAAGACTCTGGGGCCAACGTCCTGACTTTC. This translates into CASSIGTVKDSGANVLTF.

This chain connects TRBV5-1 to TRBJ1-2, with D perhaps matching TRBD1 (6 bases). Germline V CDR1 and CDR2: SGHRS, YFSETQ. The CDR3 consists of 15 residues. V lost 0 bases and J lost 0, with 9 bases in between. The CDR3 DNA follows: TGCGCCAGCAGCTTGGGGACAGTCCCTAACTATGGCTACACCTTC. The encoded protein is CASSLGTVPNYGYTF.